These 32 T cell receptor beta chains came from one sample sequenced in a study of shared clonotypes between healthy human individuals. Generated by immunoSEQ multiplex PCR, the TCRdb table keeps only in-frame clones and is missing some. The sample carries roughly 1 million clones, 70% to 80% recorded once. The sequencing sample was made of memory CD4+ T cells from PBMCs. Subset: CD45RA-negative fraction. Receptors originate from a man between 18 and 29 years old in good health. Some clones in this sample may be carry-over from other donors' samples.

The chain has TRBV4-2 and TRBJ2-1; the D is unclear. Germline CDR1 reads LGHNA; CDR2 reads YNFKEQ. The ends were cut back, 3 bases at V and 0 bases at J, with 6 bases in the middle. This CDR3 has 14 residues. For the CDR3, the DNA is TGTGCCAGCAGCCAGGGTCCCTCCTACAATGAGCAGTTCTTC. This translates into CASSQGPSYNEQFF.

This clone came up a few times. The chain is built from TRBV28 and TRBJ2-6; D may correspond to TRBD1 or TRBD2 (6 bases each). With 7 bases removed from V and 0 bases from J, the gap between germline ends came to 10 bases. Germline CDR1 is MDHEN and CDR2 is SYDVKM. The CDR3 is 15 amino acids. The CDR3 spells CASTRGASGANVLTF. CDR3 bases: TGTGCCAGCACTAGGGGGGCCTCTGGGGCCAACGTCCTGACTTTC.

A single count supports this clone. Other nucleotide sequences from this sample produce the same CDR3. CDR3 in amino acids: CASSPDRGNQPQHF. CDR3 nucleotides: TGCGCCAGCAGTCCAGACAGGGGAAATCAGCCCCAGCATTTT. V gene TRBV5-1 combines with J gene TRBJ1-5; TRBD1 matches 8 bases. V lost 5 bases to trimming and J lost 4 bases; unmatched junction nucleotides: 5. The germline CDR1 and CDR2 sequences are SGHRS and YFSETQ. The CDR3 covers 14 residues.

The sample holds one count of this clone. This rearrangement joins TRBV28 to TRBJ2-7; the match to TRBD2 covers 16 bases. Germline loops: CDR1 MDHEN, CDR2 SYDVKM. This CDR3 has 19 amino acids. Trimming removed 4 bases from V and 2 bases from J; junction bases left unmatched: 11. The CDR3 nucleotides read TGTGCCAGCAGTTCCCAACGGGGACTAGCGGGAGGGCCCGCCTACGAGCAGTACTTC. Amino acid sequence: CASSSQRGLAGGPAYEQYF. The full variable domain, in which reference TRBV28 and TRBJ2-7 provide the parts outside the CDR3, is DVKVTQSSRYLVKRTGEKVFLECVQDMDHENMFWYRQDPGLGLRLIYFSYDVKMKEKGDIPEGYSVSREKKERFSLILESASTNQTSMYLCASSSQRGLAGGPAYEQYFGPGTRLTVT.

V usage is TRBV5-4 and J usage is TRBJ2-1, with 7 bases that match TRBD2. Germline lookup yields CDR1 SGHNT and CDR2 YYREEE (reference sequence). The CDR3 consists of 16 residues. Trimming took 3 bases from V and 5 from J; bases not matched to a gene: 11. The CDR3 coding sequence is TGTGCCAGCAGCTCCTGGGGGGGATTCCGAGACAATGAGCAGTTCTTC. Amino acid sequence: CASSSWGGFRDNEQFF. The full variable domain, completed using reference TRBV5-4 and TRBJ2-1, is ETGVTQSPTHLIKTRGQQVTLRCSSQSGHNTVSWYQQALGQGPQFIFQYYREEENGRGNFPPRFSGLQFPNYSSELNVNALELDDSALYLCASSSWGGFRDNEQFFGPGTRLTVL.

This clone was recorded a few times. The chain links TRBV28 to TRBJ1-4; D may be TRBD1 (5 bases). Trimming took off 5 bases at V and 7 bases at J, with 14 bases between the two ends. Germline loops: CDR1 MDHEN, CDR2 SYDVKM. The length of the CDR3 is 14 residues. CDR3 amino acids: CASSTTATFEKLFF. The DNA of the CDR3 is TGTGCCAGCAGTACGACAGCTACCTTTGAAAAACTGTTTTTT.

The chain couples TRBV29-1 to TRBJ2-3; 9 positions agree with TRBD2. CDR3 length: 15 residues. Germline trimming cut 3 bases from V and 2 bases from J; bases unmatched to any gene: 6. Germline CDR1 SQVTM, CDR2 ANQGSEA. CDR3 in amino acids: CSVDSLAGTTDTQYF. CDR3 nucleotides: TGCAGCGTTGACTCGCTAGCGGGGACCACAGATACGCAGTATTTT.

This clone has only a few counts. The genes are TRBV27 and TRBJ2-3; D assignment may be TRBD1 or TRBD2 (5 bases each). CDR1 MNHEY and CDR2 SMNVEV come from the germline V gene (reference sequence). V was cut by 3 bases and J by 3 bases, with 10 bases left in between. The CDR3 covers 14 residues. The CDR3 reads CASSFVEGTDTQYF. The CDR3 region has the DNA TGTGCCAGCAGTTTCGTTGAGGGGACAGATACGCAGTATTTT.

The chain is built from TRBV6-1 and TRBJ2-1, with 7 bases matching TRBD2. This CDR3 region has 12 residues. J lost 12 bases, V lost 5 bases, and 7 bases had no gene match. Germline V gene lookup returns CDR1 MNHNS and CDR2 SASEGT. In DNA, the CDR3 is TGTGCCAGCAGTTTCGACGGGGAGGGGCAGTTCTTC. Amino acid sequence: CASSFDGEGQFF.

This clone was seen more than once but under ten times. The V call is TRBV6-1, the J call TRBJ2-6, with D unresolved. CDR1 is MNHNS, CDR2 SASEGT, per germline. The V and J ends lost 8 bases and 1 base respectively, with 6 bases between them. The CDR3 consists of 13 residues. This CDR3 reads CASGRSGANVLTF. The CDR3 bases are TGTGCCAGCGGAAGGTCTGGGGCCAACGTCCTGACTTTC.

This chain's CDR3 is CASSVRAGGPYEQYF. In DNA, the CDR3 is TGCGCCAGCAGTGTAAGAGCGGGAGGCCCCTACGAGCAGTACTTC. V and J are TRBV10-1 and TRBJ2-7; 9 bases map to TRBD2. With 4 bases clipped from V and 2 bases from J, the junction kept 6 bases outside the gene matches. The CDR3 sequence is 15 residues long. The germline gives CDR1 WNHNN, CDR2 SYGVQD (reference sequence).

The chain recombines TRBV5-6 with TRBJ2-3; the D gene is possibly TRBD2 (7 bases). The V gene's germline CDR1 is SGHDT and CDR2 YYEEEE. The CDR3 covers 13 residues. The germline V and J ends were trimmed by 3 bases and 5 bases, with 10 bases remaining between them. The CDR3 DNA reads as TGTGCCAGCAGCTCGGGGGGCGAAGATACGCAGTATTTT. The encoded protein is CASSSGGEDTQYF.

The chain links TRBV7-9 to TRBJ2-7; TRBD2 is a possible D gene (7 bases). V shed 5 bases and J shed 7 bases, with 15 bases lying between them. The germline gives CDR1 SEHNR, CDR2 FQNEAQ (reference sequence). CDR3 size: 13 residues. The CDR3 is CASSPGGLGEQYF. The CDR3 coding sequence is TGTGCCAGCAGCCCCGGGGGGCTGGGGGAGCAGTACTTC.

There are a few counts of this clone. The rearrangement joins TRBV5-1 to TRBJ2-7; D ambiguous. The CDR3 spans 12 residues. V lost 3 bases to trimming and J lost 5 bases, with 9 bases between them. Germline loops: CDR1 SGHRS, CDR2 YFSETQ. CDR3 amino acids: CASSSGFNEQYF. Here the CDR3 DNA reads TGCGCCAGCAGCTCCGGGTTTAACGAGCAGTACTTC.

V and J are TRBV5-1 and TRBJ1-1; 8 nucleotides agree with TRBD1. The V gene end was trimmed by 3 bases and the J gene end by 2 bases; junction bases not matched to a gene: 9. Germline V CDR1 and CDR2: SGHRS, YFSETQ. The CDR3 consists of 16 residues. The CDR3 sequence: CASSSAGTGVNTEAFF. The CDR3 nucleotides read TGCGCCAGCAGCTCGGCCGGGACAGGAGTTAACACTGAAGCTTTCTTT.

CDR3: CASSFTSLDEQFF. In DNA, the CDR3 is TGTGCCAGCAGCTTCACTAGCCTGGATGAGCAGTTCTTC. The rearrangement uses TRBV11-3 and TRBJ2-1; TRBD2 might be the D (6 bases). This CDR3 region has 13 residues. V lost 3 bases to trimming and J lost 8 bases, with 11 bases between them. Germline CDR1 is SGHNT and CDR2 is YENEEA.

This clone was counted between two and nine times. The chain has TRBV2 and TRBJ1-1; a weak D match, TRBD1 (5 bases). Germline-derived CDR1 and CDR2 are SNHLY and FYNNEI. Deletions cut 11 bases from V and 0 bases from J, with 13 bases between. CDR3 length: 13 residues. CDR3 sequence (DNA): TGTGCCGTGACAGCTAGACTGAACACTGAAGCTTTCTTT. Translated, it gives CAVTARLNTEAFF.

The chain links TRBV7-2 to TRBJ2-3; D gene uncertain. The germline V gene encodes CDR1 SGHTA and CDR2 FQGNSA. This CDR3 spans 13 amino acids. The germline V and J ends were trimmed by 2 bases and 6 bases, with 9 bases remaining between them. The CDR3, as DNA: TGTGCCAGCAGCTTAACGGTAGGGGATACGCAGTATTTT. Translated: CASSLTVGDTQYF.

A note on this clone: At the DNA level, this CDR3 is encoded by other sequences in the same sample as well. This chain links TRBV28 with TRBJ1-3, with D hard to call. Looked up from germline, CDR1 is MDHEN and CDR2 is SYDVKM. V was pared by 1 base and J by 0 bases, with 7 bases between. The CDR3 is 15 amino acids. CDR3 sequence reads: CASSLYPSSGNTIYF. CDR3 coding DNA: TGTGCCAGCAGTTTATACCCGAGCTCTGGAAACACCATATATTTT.

The chain links TRBV6-6 to TRBJ1-3, with D perhaps TRBD1 (5 bases). Deletions cut 5 bases from V and 4 bases from J, with 9 bases between. The CDR3 spans 13 residues. The germline V gene encodes CDR1 MNHNY and CDR2 SVGAGI (reference sequence). Written as DNA, the CDR3 is TGTGCCAGCAGTGGGGGAGCGGGAAACACCATATATTTT. Its translation: CASSGGAGNTIYF.

This chain connects TRBV7-6 to TRBJ2-1, with 9 positions matching TRBD2. Germline CDR1 SGHVS, CDR2 FNYEAQ. The CDR3 has 15 residues. V lost 5 bases and J lost 4; bases outside the gene matches: 6. The CDR3 nucleotides are TGTGCCAGCAGCCCCCCGGGACTAGCATACAATGAGCAGTTCTTC. Protein product: CASSPPGLAYNEQFF.

This chain connects TRBV11-2 to TRBJ2-3; no firm D call. Germline CDR1 is SGHAT and CDR2 is FQNNGV. V shed 6 bases and J shed 2 bases, with 3 bases lying between them. The CDR3 length is 11 residues. CDR3 bases: TGTGCCAGCAGAAACACAGATACGCAGTATTTT. Translated: CASRNTDTQYF.

The V call is TRBV6-6, the J call TRBJ1-4; D remains unclear. The V gene lost 0 bases and the J gene lost 4 bases, with 9 bases spanning the gap. This CDR3 contains 15 residues. The germline V gene has CDR1 MNHNY and CDR2 SVGAGI (reference sequence). Here the CDR3 reads CASSYSTGDNEKLFF. The CDR3 bases are TGTGCCAGCAGTTACTCGACGGGTGATAATGAAAAACTGTTTTTT.

This clone has more than one count but fewer than ten. The V call is TRBV5-1, the J call TRBJ2-7, with a weak D call TRBD2 (6 bases). The CDR3 has 13 amino acids. CDR1 and CDR2 (germline): SGHRS, YFSETQ. V was shortened by 4 bases and J by 3 bases, with 11 bases between the two germline ends. CDR3 nucleotides: TGCGCCAGCAGCGTGGAGGACTACTACGAGCAGTACTTC. Its translation is CASSVEDYYEQYF.

The chain employs TRBV5-1 and TRBJ2-7; D is ambiguous. The CDR3 has 15 residues. Germline CDR1 and CDR2: SGHRS and YFSETQ. V dropped 4 bases and J dropped 3 bases, with 17 bases sitting between them. CDR3: CASSLDPPRSYEQYF. As DNA, the CDR3 is TGCGCCAGCAGCCTAGATCCCCCCCGGAGCTACGAGCAGTACTTC.

The sample holds one count of this clone. The chain couples TRBV6-1 to TRBJ2-3; 8 nucleotides agree with TRBD1. This CDR3 is built from 14 residues. Looked up from germline, CDR1 is MNHNS and CDR2 is SASEGT. Losses at the gene ends were 6 bases for V and 1 base for J; bases not matched to a gene: 3. This chain's CDR3 is CASSPTGGTDTQYF. The CDR3 nucleotides read TGTGCCAGCAGCCCGACAGGGGGCACAGATACGCAGTATTTT.

This chain links TRBV10-3 with TRBJ1-5, with 9 bases lining up with TRBD1. After removal of 6 bases from V and 5 bases from J, the junction contained 2 bases not matched to a gene. The CDR3 is 13 amino acids. CDR1 ENHRY and CDR2 SYGVKD come from the germline V gene. This CDR3 reads CAIRDRGDQPQHF. The CDR3 region has the DNA TGTGCCATCAGGGACAGGGGAGATCAGCCCCAGCATTTT.

J is TRBJ2-5 and V is TRBV5-4, with 10 bases identical to TRBD1. From germline, CDR1 is SGHNT and CDR2 YYREEE (reference sequence). The CDR3 contains 15 residues. Unmatched junction bases numbered 8, after V lost 4 bases and J lost 5 bases. The CDR3 spells CASSRTGGRGETQYF. The CDR3 coding sequence is TGTGCCAGCAGCCGGACAGGGGGAAGGGGCGAGACCCAGTACTTC.

The J gene is TRBJ2-7, the V gene TRBV19; 11 bases map to TRBD1. This CDR3 is built from 15 residues. J lost 3 bases, V lost 4 bases, and 5 bases had no gene match. CDR1 is LNHDA, CDR2 SQIVND, per germline (reference sequence). Written as DNA, the CDR3 is TGTGCCAGTAGTAAAGGGACAGGGGGATTCTACGAGCAGTACTTC. Protein: CASSKGTGGFYEQYF.

The chain uses TRBV15 and TRBJ2-7; tentatively, D is TRBD1 or TRBD2 (5 bases each). Germline lookup yields CDR1 LNHNV and CDR2 YYDKDF (reference sequence). The CDR3 length is 15 residues. V shed 3 bases and J shed 5 bases, with 17 bases lying between them. CDR3 amino acids: CATSRGDRWADEQYF. As DNA, the CDR3 is TGTGCCACCAGCAGGGGGGATCGGTGGGCCGACGAGCAGTACTTC.

This clone was recorded once. The J gene is TRBJ2-5, the V gene TRBV12-5; the D is unclear. CDR3 size: 14 residues. The germline V gene encodes CDR1 LGHNT and CDR2 FRNRAP. The ends were cut back, 2 bases at V and 5 bases at J, with 12 bases in the middle. The CDR3 is CASGLLRVWETQYF. In DNA form, the CDR3 reads TGTGCTAGTGGTTTGCTCCGGGTGTGGGAGACCCAGTACTTC.

A remark on this clone: The sample holds other DNA sequences that translate to the same CDR3. The V gene is TRBV7-8, the J gene TRBJ1-5; 9 bases match TRBD1. CDR1 and CDR2 (germline): SGHVS, FQNEAQ. This CDR3 contains 13 residues. V gave up 4 bases and J gave up 5 bases; unmatched junction bases: 0. CDR3 in DNA: TGTGCCAGCAGCTGGGACAGGGATCAGCCCCAGCATTTT. As protein: CASSWDRDQPQHF.